The 31 T cell receptor beta chains given below trace back to one sample, sequenced in a study of shared clonotypes between healthy human individuals. Sequencing was performed with immunoSEQ multiplex PCR; in TCRdb, only in-frame clones are kept and a portion is missing. The sample lists around 500,000 clones; roughly 77% were seen once. Sequencing was performed on PBMCs. These receptor sequences come from a woman aged 40 to 50 in good health. Some clones in this sample may be carry-over from other donors' samples.

Points on this clone: This sample also contains other DNA sequences that code for the same CDR3. The chain couples TRBV7-9 to TRBJ1-4, with no clear D. There are 12 residues in the CDR3. V lost 5 bases to trimming and J lost 8 bases, with 9 bases between them. Germline V gene lookup returns CDR1 SEHNR and CDR2 FQNEAQ (reference sequence). Written as DNA, the CDR3 is TGTGCCAGCAGCCGCCGAGAAGAAAAACTGTTTTTT. It specifies CASSRREEKLFF.

This chain's CDR3 is CASKTDNLGVAGELFF. CDR3 coding DNA: TGCGCCAGCAAGACAGACAACTTAGGGGTTGCCGGGGAGCTGTTTTTT. The chain uses TRBV23-1 and TRBJ2-2; tentative D call: TRBD1 (5 bases). TRBV23-1 counts as an open reading frame of uncertain function. The CDR3 totals 16 residues. Trimming took off 7 bases at V and 6 bases at J, with 21 bases between the two ends.

The rearrangement uses TRBV5-1 and TRBJ2-2, with a possible D match to TRBD1 (5 bases). V was shortened by 3 bases and J by 3 bases, with 12 bases between the two germline ends. CDR1 is SGHRS and CDR2 is YFSETQ in the germline V gene. The CDR3 covers 15 residues. Here the CDR3 DNA reads TGCGCCAGCAGCTACCACAGGACCGACACCGGGGAGCTGTTTTTT. This codes for CASSYHRTDTGELFF.

The genes are TRBV13 and TRBJ2-1; unclear D gene. V was trimmed by 5 bases and J by 0 bases, leaving 14 bases between them. This CDR3 region has 16 residues. Per germline, CDR1 PRHDT and CDR2 FYEKMQ (reference sequence). The DNA for the CDR3 is TGTGCCAGCAGCCCCGTCTTGGCGAGCTCCTACAATGAGCAGTTCTTC. Protein: CASSPVLASSYNEQFF.

V is TRBV28 and J is TRBJ2-5; D gene ambiguous. V shed 8 bases and J shed 5 bases, with 12 bases lying between them. From germline, CDR1 is MDHEN and CDR2 SYDVKM. This CDR3 spans 12 amino acids. The CDR3 coding sequence is TGTGCCAGCCGATCGGGCATGGAGACCCAGTACTTC. Its protein is CASRSGMETQYF.

The chain combines TRBV5-1 with TRBJ2-1; 8 bases map to TRBD2. The CDR3 contains 15 residues. J lost 5 bases, V lost 5 bases, and 9 bases had no gene match. Germline values: CDR1 SGHRS, CDR2 YFSETQ. CDR3 sequence: CASRGEREMDNEQFF. Here the CDR3 DNA reads TGCGCCAGCAGAGGGGAGCGGGAGATGGACAATGAGCAGTTCTTC. Variable domain in full (rest from reference TRBV5-1 and TRBJ2-1): KAGVTQTPRYLIKTRGQQVTLSCSPISGHRSVSWYQQTPGQGLQFLFEYFSETQRNKGNFPGRFSGRQFSNSRSEMNVSTLELGDSALYLCASRGEREMDNEQFFGPGTRLTVL.

The V and J genes are TRBV5-8 and TRBJ2-1; 14 bases are shared with TRBD2. Germline loops: CDR1 SGHTS, CDR2 YDEGEE. With V trimmed by 4 bases and J by 7 bases, 10 bases remained unmatched. There are 17 residues in the CDR3. DNA for the CDR3: TGTGCCAGCAGCCCGGGGGGGACTAGCGGGAGTTTGAATGAGCAGTTCTTC. Residues: CASSPGGTSGSLNEQFF.

This clone appeared a few times. V and J are TRBV19 and TRBJ1-1; D gene uncertain. With 1 base removed from V and 6 bases from J, the gap between germline ends came to 6 bases. CDR1 and CDR2 from the germline V gene are LNHDA and SQIVND (reference sequence). The CDR3 runs 12 residues. CDR3 in amino acids: CASSIGYSEAFF. Here the CDR3 DNA reads TGTGCCAGTAGTATAGGATACTCTGAAGCTTTCTTT.

The rearrangement joins TRBV7-9 to TRBJ2-5; D is possibly TRBD2 (6 bases). Germline assignment: CDR1 SEHNR and CDR2 FQNEAQ (reference sequence). CDR3 length equals 14 residues. Trimming stripped 1 base from V and 5 bases from J, with 11 bases between. This chain's CDR3 is CASSLVTSRETQYF. In DNA form, the CDR3 reads TGTGCCAGCAGCTTAGTTACTAGCCGGGAGACCCAGTACTTC.

This clone was seen a single time. The chain couples TRBV5-5 to TRBJ2-1; D uncertain. Germline V gene data show CDR1 as SGHKS and CDR2 as YYEKEE (reference sequence). The CDR3 consists of 16 residues. The ends were cut back, 0 bases at V and 7 bases at J, with 17 bases in the middle. CDR3 DNA sequence: TGTGCCAGCAGCTTGGCCTCCCAAACTGTGGGAAATGAGCAGTTCTTC. It is translated as CASSLASQTVGNEQFF. The whole variable domain, remainder taken from reference TRBV5-5 and TRBJ2-1, is DAGVTQSPTHLIKTRGQQVTLRCSPISGHKSVSWYQQVLGQGPQFIFQYYEKEERGRGNFPDRFSARQFPNYSSELNVNALLLGDSALYLCASSLASQTVGNEQFFGPGTRLTVL.

This chain links TRBV11-1 with TRBJ2-7; a weak D match, TRBD2 (6 bases). The CDR3 is 13 amino acids. Per germline, CDR1 SGHAT and CDR2 FQDESV (reference sequence). Trimming shortened V by 3 bases and J by 7 bases, and 13 bases separated the two germline ends. The CDR3 region has the DNA TGTGCCAGCAGCTTCCGGGACTCAAGGGAGCAGTACTTC. Protein sequence: CASSFRDSREQYF.

This clone occurred once. This CDR3 reads CASAPGGYQETQYF. As DNA, the CDR3 is TGTGCCAGCGCCCCGGGGGGGTACCAAGAGACCCAGTACTTC. The chain uses TRBV7-2 and TRBJ2-5; 8 bases agree with TRBD2. With V trimmed by 8 bases and J by 0 bases, 5 bases remained unmatched. The CDR3 extends over 14 amino acids. In germline, CDR1 is SGHTA, CDR2 FQGNSA.

V and J are TRBV18 and TRBJ1-6, with D maybe TRBD1 (6 bases). The ends were cut back, 3 bases at V and 8 bases at J, with 11 bases in the middle. CDR1 and CDR2 (germline): KGHSH, LQKENI. This CDR3 is built from 14 residues. The CDR3: CASSPGGDDSPLHF. The CDR3 nucleotides are TGTGCCAGCTCACCGGGGGGCGACGATTCACCCCTCCACTTT.

This rearrangement joins TRBV28 to TRBJ2-1; the D is unclear. The germline gives CDR1 MDHEN, CDR2 SYDVKM. The CDR3 length is 12 residues. Trimming removed 2 bases at V and 6 bases at J, with 5 bases between. CDR3 sequence: CASSLVANEQFF. CDR3 in DNA: TGTGCCAGCAGTTTAGTAGCCAATGAGCAGTTCTTC.

V usage is TRBV10-3 and J usage is TRBJ2-1; the match to TRBD2 covers 9 bases. Per the germline V gene, CDR1 is ENHRY and CDR2 is SYGVKD. Trimming removed 0 bases from V and 4 bases from J; junction bases left unmatched: 4. CDR3 length equals 16 residues. The chain's CDR3 is CAISESASGTYNEQFF. Here the CDR3 DNA reads TGTGCCATCAGTGAGTCGGCTAGCGGGACATACAATGAGCAGTTCTTC.

This clone appeared a single time. V gene TRBV6-1 combines with J gene TRBJ2-7; 9 bases fit TRBD1. This CDR3 is built from 15 residues. Trimming took 6 bases from V and 3 from J; bases not matched to a gene: 9. Germline CDR1 MNHNS, CDR2 SASEGT. DNA for the CDR3: TGTGCCAGCAGGGGGACCGACAGGGGGGGCTACGAGCAGTACTTC. It is translated as CASRGTDRGGYEQYF.

As regards this clone: Other nucleotide sequences in the sample specify the same CDR3. The chain recombines TRBV18 with TRBJ1-2; D may be TRBD1 (5 bases). Germline lookup yields CDR1 KGHSH and CDR2 LQKENI. This CDR3 has 14 residues. Trimming shortened V by 0 bases and J by 3 bases, and 8 bases separated the two germline ends. The CDR3 DNA reads as TGTGCCAGCTCACCACCGGGGGGGGACTATGGCTACACCTTC. Its protein product is CASSPPGGDYGYTF.

The V call is TRBV5-1, the J call TRBJ2-7; 12 bases are a match to TRBD2. Per the germline V gene, CDR1 is SGHRS and CDR2 is YFSETQ. V was pared by 5 bases and J by 5 bases, with 8 bases of the junction left unmatched. This CDR3 is 15 amino acids long. This CDR3 reads CASRRTSGTSHEQYF. The CDR3 DNA reads TGCGCCAGCAGAAGGACTAGCGGGACTTCCCACGAGCAGTACTTC.

The chain couples TRBV10-3 to TRBJ2-1, with 7 bases identical to TRBD2. CDR3 length equals 14 residues. The V gene end was trimmed by 6 bases and the J gene end by 5 bases; junction bases not matched to a gene: 7. Germline CDR1 ENHRY, CDR2 SYGVKD. CDR3 DNA: TGTGCCATCAGCCCCGCGCTAGCGGACAATGAGCAGTTCTTC. Protein sequence: CAISPALADNEQFF.

This clone was detected only a few times. This chain joins TRBV11-2 and TRBJ1-6, with 7 bases that match TRBD1. V lost 5 bases and J lost 10; bases outside the gene matches: 11. Germline CDR1 reads SGHAT; CDR2 reads FQNNGV. The CDR3 length is 15 residues. Here the CDR3 DNA reads TGTGCCAGCAGCCCGACAGGGAATAAGCGCTCACCCCTCCACTTT. Amino acid sequence: CASSPTGNKRSPLHF.

This clone was observed at least ten times. Different DNA sequences within this sample yield the same CDR3. The chain has TRBV7-8 and TRBJ1-3; D is ambiguous. Germline lookup yields CDR1 SGHVS and CDR2 FQNEAQ. Trimming left V 1 base short and J 1 base short, with 8 bases between. CDR3 length: 15 amino acids. The CDR3 DNA reads as TGTGCCAGCAGCTTAGGAGTCCAATCTGGAAACACCATATATTTT. It codes for CASSLGVQSGNTIYF.

As regards this clone: A clone one base away is much larger, so this may be a read error. The chain employs TRBV11-1 and TRBJ2-1, with 10 bases aligning to TRBD2. With 2 bases clipped from V and 4 bases from J, the junction kept 5 bases outside the gene matches. The length of the CDR3 is 16 residues. Germline V gives CDR1 SGHAT, CDR2 FQDESV (reference sequence). The CDR3 bases are TGTGCCAGCAGCTTAAGTAGGACTAGCGGATACAATGAGCAGTTCTTC. It is translated as CASSLSRTSGYNEQFF.

The V and J genes are TRBV28 and TRBJ2-1, with unresolved D. The CDR3 runs to 12 residues. V was shortened by 3 bases and J by 3 bases, with 3 bases between the two germline ends. Germline V gene data show CDR1 as MDHEN and CDR2 as SYDVKM. The CDR3 bases are TGTGCCAGCAGTTTCGGCTACAATGAGCAGTTCTTC. Its protein is CASSFGYNEQFF.

The genes are TRBV5-1 and TRBJ2-7; TRBD1 matches at 8 bases. Looked up from germline, CDR1 is SGHRS and CDR2 is YFSETQ. The CDR3 is 13 residues long. V lost 3 bases, J lost 5 bases, and 4 bases stayed unmatched. For the CDR3, the DNA is TGCGCCAGCAGCTGGACAGGGCGCGACGAGCAGTACTTC. It translates to CASSWTGRDEQYF.

CDR3 protein: CASSPTAAGELFF. The CDR3 bases are TGTGCCAGCAGCCCTACGGCGGCCGGGGAGCTGTTTTTT. The chain couples TRBV11-2 to TRBJ2-2; D unclear. CDR1 and CDR2 (germline): SGHAT, FQNNGV. V was pared by 5 bases and J by 6 bases, with 10 bases between. CDR3 length: 13 amino acids.

This chain connects TRBV7-9 to TRBJ1-1; D uncertain. The CDR3 consists of 12 residues. CDR1 is SEHNR and CDR2 is FQNEAQ in the germline V gene (reference sequence). The V and J ends lost 0 bases and 6 bases respectively, with 5 bases between them. DNA of the CDR3: TGTGCCAGCAGCTTAGCGGCCCCTGAAGCTTTCTTT. This codes for CASSLAAPEAFF.

The J gene is TRBJ1-1, the V gene TRBV9; the D gene is possibly TRBD1 (5 bases). Per the germline V gene, CDR1 is SGDLS and CDR2 is YYNGEE. The V gene lost 3 bases and the J gene lost 5 bases, with 14 bases spanning the gap. This CDR3 contains 14 residues. The CDR3 nucleotides read TGTGCCAGCAGCGCACAGGTTTTGGGTACTGAAGCTTTCTTT. It translates to CASSAQVLGTEAFF.

On this clone: At the DNA level, this CDR3 is encoded by other sequences in the same sample as well. The V gene is TRBV7-9, the J gene TRBJ2-7, with a tentative D call TRBD1 (6 bases). The CDR3 is made up of 12 amino acids. CDR1 is SEHNR and CDR2 is FQNEAQ in the germline V gene (reference sequence). Trimming stripped 5 bases from V and 4 bases from J, with 9 bases between. The CDR3 is CASSPTGYEQYF. In DNA form, the CDR3 reads TGTGCCAGCAGCCCCACAGGGTACGAGCAGTACTTC.

V is TRBV28 and J is TRBJ2-7, with TRBD1 identical over 7 bases. The ends lost 1 base at V and 6 bases at J; junction bases unmatched: 6. The CDR3 consists of 14 residues. Germline values: CDR1 MDHEN, CDR2 SYDVKM. The CDR3 is CASSLFGRGSEQYF. The DNA for the CDR3 is TGTGCCAGCAGTTTATTCGGCAGGGGGAGCGAGCAGTACTTC.

The rearrangement joins TRBV28 to TRBJ1-2; D unclear. V lost 5 bases, J lost 8 bases, and 9 bases lay in between. The CDR3 sequence is 11 residues long. Germline V gene sequence: CDR1 MDHEN, CDR2 SYDVKM. CDR3 region: CASSVDIGYTF. The CDR3 DNA follows: TGTGCCAGCAGTGTGGATATCGGCTACACCTTC.

This clone was seen more than once but under ten times. This rearrangement joins TRBV4-2 to TRBJ1-2; D not resolved. CDR3 length: 14 residues. Trimming removed 1 base from V and 3 bases from J, with 9 bases in between. Germline V gene sequence: CDR1 LGHNA, CDR2 YNFKEQ. The chain's CDR3 is CASSQGALDYGYTF. The CDR3 DNA follows: TGTGCCAGCAGCCAAGGAGCTCTGGACTATGGCTACACCTTC.